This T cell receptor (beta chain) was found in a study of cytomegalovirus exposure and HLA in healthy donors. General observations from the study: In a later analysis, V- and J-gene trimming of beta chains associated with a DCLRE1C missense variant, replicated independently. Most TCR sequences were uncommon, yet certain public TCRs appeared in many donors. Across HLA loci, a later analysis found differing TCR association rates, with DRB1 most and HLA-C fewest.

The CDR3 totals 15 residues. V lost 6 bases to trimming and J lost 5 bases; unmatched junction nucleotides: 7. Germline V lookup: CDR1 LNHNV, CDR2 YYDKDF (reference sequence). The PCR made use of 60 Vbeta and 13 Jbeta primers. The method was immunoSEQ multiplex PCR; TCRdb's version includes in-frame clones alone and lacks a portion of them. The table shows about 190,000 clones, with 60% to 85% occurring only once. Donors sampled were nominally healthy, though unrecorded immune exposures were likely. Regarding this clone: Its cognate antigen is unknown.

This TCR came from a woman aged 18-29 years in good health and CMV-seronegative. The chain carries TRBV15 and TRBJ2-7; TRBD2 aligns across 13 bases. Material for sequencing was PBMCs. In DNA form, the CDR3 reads TGTGCCACCAGACCGGGACTAGCGGGATTCAACGAGCAGTACTTC. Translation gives CATRPGLAGFNEQYF.